This TCR delta chain comes out of a study of gamma-delta chains in newborns, infants, children. TCRdb fed the reads into CATT to redo clone calling. The sample has about 4,500 delta-chain clones, 2.5% to 3.5% seen once. This clone was seen only a few times. A read error likely explains why the TCRdb protein, taken from a much larger clone, differs from this DNA's translation at residue 12; the protein shown is translated from the DNA. The CDR3 sequence is 18 residues long. The germline V gene has CDR1 GEAIGNYY and CDR2 EKD. The chain uses TRDV2 and TRDJ3; 12 bases are shared with TRDD3. Sequenced material: blood. This sequence was found in a child who was a newborn, infant or young child, either healthy, febrile or measles-vaccinated (not recorded which). CDR3 residues: CACDPTGGYSWGTRQMFF. The CDR3, as DNA: TGTGCCTGTGACCCTACTGGGGGATACTCCTGGGGCACCCGACAGATGTTTTTC.